The T cell receptor (beta chain) under discussion was sequenced for a study of response to subunit inactivated influenza vaccine. In germline, CDR1 is DFQATT, CDR2 SNEGSKA (reference sequence). The CDR3 extends over 13 amino acids. This clonotype was counted between two and nine times. Its antigen is still unknown. One end of the junction does not line up with germline, which may come from a read error. Study-wide results and caveats: The authors suggested that every seasonal influenza vaccination recruits few new T cells.

One entry per CDR3 protein, called by TCRdb with MiXCR from the RT-PCR reads. Of 800,000 to 1,000,000 distinct CDR3 sequences listed, less than 25% are singletons. The J gene is TRBJ2-7, the V gene TRBV20-1; 12 nucleotides agree with TRBD2. The receptor's source is a man aged 45 to 65 who received an inactivated influenza vaccine. The source was PBMCs from blood, collected roughly 5 days after vaccination. CDR3 sequence (DNA): TGCAGTTCTAGCGGGAGGGCAGCCTACGAGCAGTACTTC. Its translation is CSSSGRAAYEQYF.